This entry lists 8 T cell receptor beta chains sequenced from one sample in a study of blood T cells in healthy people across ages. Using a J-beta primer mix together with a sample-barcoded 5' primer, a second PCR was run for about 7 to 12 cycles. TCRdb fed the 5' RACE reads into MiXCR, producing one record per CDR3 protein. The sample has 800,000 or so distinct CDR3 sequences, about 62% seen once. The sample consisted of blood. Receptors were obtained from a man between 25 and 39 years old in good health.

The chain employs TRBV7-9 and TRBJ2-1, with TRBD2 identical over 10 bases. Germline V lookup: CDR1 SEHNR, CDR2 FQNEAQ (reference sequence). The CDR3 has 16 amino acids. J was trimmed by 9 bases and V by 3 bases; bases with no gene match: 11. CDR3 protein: CASSFGRSGGASEQFF. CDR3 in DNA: TGTGCCAGCAGCTTTGGTAGAAGCGGGGGGGCGAGTGAGCAGTTCTTC.

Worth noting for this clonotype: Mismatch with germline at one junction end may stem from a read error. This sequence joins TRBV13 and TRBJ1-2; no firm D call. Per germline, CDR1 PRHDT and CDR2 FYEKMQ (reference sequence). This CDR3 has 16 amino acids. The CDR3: CANSGSLGRWNYGYTF. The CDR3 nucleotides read TGTGCCAACAGCGGAAGCCTAGGACGCTGGAACTATGGCTACACCTTC. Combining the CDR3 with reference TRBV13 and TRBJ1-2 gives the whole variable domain AAGVIQSPRHLIKEKRETATLKCYPIPRHDTVYWYQQGPGQDPQFLISFYEKMQSDKGSIPDRFSAQQFSDYHSELNMSSLELGDSALYFCANSGSLGRWNYGYTFGSGTRLTVV.

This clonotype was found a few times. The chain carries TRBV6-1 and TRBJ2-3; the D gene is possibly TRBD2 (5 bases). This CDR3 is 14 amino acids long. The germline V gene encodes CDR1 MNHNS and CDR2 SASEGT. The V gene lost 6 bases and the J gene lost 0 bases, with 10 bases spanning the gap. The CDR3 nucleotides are TGTGCCAGCAGCAGGACTTCTAGCACAGATACGCAGTATTTT. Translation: CASSRTSSTDTQYF.

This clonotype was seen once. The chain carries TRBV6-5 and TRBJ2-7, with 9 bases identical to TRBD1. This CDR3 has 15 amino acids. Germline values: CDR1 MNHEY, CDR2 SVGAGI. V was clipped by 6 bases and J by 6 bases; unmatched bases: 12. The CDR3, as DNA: TGTGCCAGCAGATCCGCCGGGACAGGGCTAGGCGAGCAGTACTTC. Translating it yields CASRSAGTGLGEQYF.

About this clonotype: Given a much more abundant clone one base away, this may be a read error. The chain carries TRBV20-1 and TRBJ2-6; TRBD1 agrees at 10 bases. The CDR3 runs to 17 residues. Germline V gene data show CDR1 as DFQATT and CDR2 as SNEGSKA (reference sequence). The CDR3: CGARRDRGTSGANVLTF. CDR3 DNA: TGCGGTGCTAGGAGGGACAGGGGTACCTCTGGGGCCAACGTCCTGACTTTC.

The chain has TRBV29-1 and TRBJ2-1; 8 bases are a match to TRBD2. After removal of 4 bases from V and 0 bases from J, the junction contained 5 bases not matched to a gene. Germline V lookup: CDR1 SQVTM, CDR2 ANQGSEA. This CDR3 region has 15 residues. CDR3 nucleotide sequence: TGCAGCGTTGTGCGGGGGGCGAGCTCCTACAATGAGCAGTTCTTC. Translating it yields CSVVRGASSYNEQFF.

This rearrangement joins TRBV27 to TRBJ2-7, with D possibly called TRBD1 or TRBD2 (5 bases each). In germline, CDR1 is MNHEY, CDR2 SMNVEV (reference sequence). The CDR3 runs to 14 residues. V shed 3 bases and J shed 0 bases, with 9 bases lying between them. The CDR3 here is CASSLGPDSYEQYF. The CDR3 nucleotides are TGTGCCAGCAGTTTGGGACCGGACTCCTACGAGCAGTACTTC.

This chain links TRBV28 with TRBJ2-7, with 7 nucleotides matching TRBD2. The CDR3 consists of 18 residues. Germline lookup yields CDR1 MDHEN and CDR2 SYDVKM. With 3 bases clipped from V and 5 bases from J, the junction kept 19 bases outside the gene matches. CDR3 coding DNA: TGTGCCAGCAGTTTCCCACCACCGTCGGGGGGTGAGGGCGACGAGCAGTACTTC. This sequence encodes CASSFPPPSGGEGDEQYF.